This TCR beta chain derives from a study of Tregs in tolerant kidney transplant recipients. Study as a whole: Mixed chimerism was transient after nonmyeloablative marrow transplants from related graft donors.

Deletions cut 0 bases from V and 4 bases from J, with 20 bases between. Germline-derived CDR1 and CDR2 are SGHRS and YFSETQ. There are 17 residues in the CDR3. Sequenced by immunoSEQ multiplex PCR; TCRdb stores in-frame clones only, minus some. This table holds about 66,000 clones, just under 95% found once. The rearrangement joins TRBV5-1 to TRBJ2-7; D is possibly TRBD2 (6 bases). This TCR was sampled from a human donor who received a combined kidney and bone marrow transplant. The source was CD8+ T cells from blood, collected before the transplant. The CDR3 is CASSLASMSREAYEQYF. In nucleotides, the CDR3 is TGCGCCAGCAGCTTGGCCTCTATGTCGCGGGAAGCGTACGAGCAGTACTTC. Full variable domain (outside the CDR3, taken from reference TRBV5-1 and TRBJ2-7): KAGVTQTPRYLIKTRGQQVTLSCSPISGHRSVSWYQQTPGQGLQFLFEYFSETQRNKGNFPGRFSGRQFSNSRSEMNVSTLELGDSALYLCASSLASMSREAYEQYFGPGTRLTVT.